These T cell receptor beta chains were read from a single sample in a study of T cell responses to AZD1222 COVID-19 vaccine. Using immunoSEQ multiplex PCR, the repertoire was profiled, and TCRdb retains in-frame clones only, with some absent. The sample contains 80,000 to 95,000 clones, around 90% of which appear only once. Sequences were derived from peripheral blood, sampled on day 0 of AZD1222 vaccination. Source of these receptors: an adult in good health. The CDR3 runs from the conserved cysteine through the conserved F or W. A D gene is named only where the DNA matches it firmly. Size values are once, few and many counts, or a class for expanded clones, and some rows have none.

>.|TRBV24-1|TRBJ2-2|.
CATSDFRYTGELFF
TGTGCCACCAGTGATTTTCGGTACACCGGGGAGCTGTTTTTT
>.|TRBV9|TRBJ1-1|.
CASSVGITSNTEAFF
TGTGCCAGCAGCGTAGGTATCACGTCGAACACTGAAGCTTTCTTT
>.|TRBV19|TRBJ1-1|.
CASSAPGRGQNTEAFF
TGTGCCAGTAGTGCCCCAGGGCGAGGTCAAAACACTGAAGCTTTCTTT
>.|TRBV2|TRBJ1-1|.
CASSLRAANLNTEAFF
TGTGCCAGCAGCCTCCGCGCAGCCAACCTGAACACTGAAGCTTTCTTT
>.|TRBV2|TRBJ1-2|once
CASSEAAGISGGYTF
TGTGCCAGCAGTGAAGCCGCAGGGATTTCGGGTGGCTACACCTTC
>TRBD2|TRBV5-6|TRBJ2-5|.
CASSSLLAGAQETQYF
TGTGCCAGCAGCTCCCTCTTAGCGGGGGCCCAAGAGACCCAGTACTTC
>.|TRBV28|TRBJ1-2|.
CASSWGGGTLYGYTF
TGTGCCAGCAGTTGGGGGGGAGGGACCCTCTATGGCTACACCTTC
>.|TRBV7-6|TRBJ1-1|.
CASSLQEVNTEAFF
TGTGCCAGCAGCTTGCAAGAGGTGAACACTGAAGCTTTCTTT
>.|TRBV7-9|TRBJ1-5|.
CASSLRGQPQHF
TGTGCCAGCAGCTTACGAGGTCAGCCCCAGCATTTT
>.|TRBV5-8|TRBJ1-2|.
CASSFDRSYGYTF
TGTGCCAGCAGCTTCGACAGATCCTATGGCTACACCTTC
>.|TRBV7-6|TRBJ1-3|.
CASSLTGTILPGNTIYF
TGTGCCAGCAGCTTAACAGGCACCATCCTCCCTGGAAACACCATATATTTT
>.|TRBV30|TRBJ2-7|.
CASLWAGAYEQYF
TGTGCCTCCCTATGGGCAGGGGCCTACGAGCAGTACTTC
>TRBD2|TRBV4-2|TRBJ2-6|.
CASSQEEFGLGGSGANVLTF
TGTGCCAGCAGCCAAGAGGAATTCGGACTAGGTGGGTCTGGGGCCAACGTCCTGACTTTC
>.|TRBV18|TRBJ1-5|.
CASSPVRDYNQPQHF
TGTGCCAGCTCACCCGTCAGGGATTACAATCAGCCCCAGCATTTT
>.|TRBV19|TRBJ1-1|.
CASSKGFGLTEAFF
TGTGCCAGTAGTAAGGGGTTTGGGTTGACTGAAGCTTTCTTT
>.|TRBV28|TRBJ1-5|.
CASSFDQPQHF
TGTGCCAGCAGTTTCGATCAGCCCCAGCATTTT
>.|TRBV9|TRBJ1-1|.
CASSVEGAEAFF
TGTGCCAGCAGCGTAGAGGGCGCTGAAGCTTTCTTT